The next 10 T cell receptor beta chains were all read from a single sample in a study of beta chain features in type 1 diabetes. Every isolated RNA sample was fully reverse transcribed, so sequencing captured expressed TCRB transcripts. Profiled with immunoSEQ multiplex PCR; TCRdb holds only in-frame clones, not every one. The data contain around 690,000 clones, around an eighth of them singletons. Notes on the study in general: People with Type 1 diabetes carried modestly yet significantly shorter TCRB CDR3s in all four CD4+ subsets.

Which antigens these TCRs recognize remains unknown. The sequencing sample was made of naive CD4+ T cells from blood. The source is a man aged 25 to 40 with type 1 diabetes.

The chain joins TRBV25-1 to TRBJ1-2, with 8 bases fitting TRBD1. The junction had 4 bases not matched to a gene; V was cut back by 1 base and J by 3 bases. The CDR3 contains 15 residues. CDR1 and CDR2 from the germline V gene are MGHDK and SYGVNS. The CDR3 region has the DNA TGTGCCAGCAGTGAATCCGGGACAGGCTACTATGGCTACACCTTC. This translates into CASSESGTGYYGYTF.

The chain has TRBV27 and TRBJ1-2; tentative D call: TRBD1 (6 bases). Between the trimmed V and J ends, which lost 4 bases and 0 bases, there was a span of 9 bases. The germline gives CDR1 MNHEY, CDR2 SMNVEV (reference sequence). The CDR3 contains 14 residues. Here the CDR3 DNA reads TGTGCCAGCAGTTCCGACAGGACTAACTATGGCTACACCTTC. Residues: CASSSDRTNYGYTF.

This clone appeared a few times. V gene TRBV29-1 combines with J gene TRBJ1-2, with D hard to call. Germline CDR1 is SQVTM and CDR2 is ANQGSEA. V was cut by 7 bases and J by 8 bases, with 14 bases left in between. The CDR3 is 11 amino acids. The CDR3 DNA follows: TGCAGCGGTGACGGGGAAGGCGGCTACACCTTC. It codes for CSGDGEGGYTF.

A remark on this clone: Other DNA sequences of this sample code for an identical CDR3. J is TRBJ2-1 and V is TRBV6-5, with TRBD2 as a possible D gene (5 bases). V was clipped by 0 bases and J by 2 bases, with 8 bases between them. CDR1 is MNHEY and CDR2 is SVGAGI in the germline V gene. The CDR3 runs to 15 residues. CDR3 in DNA: TGTGCCAGCAGTTACTCAAGCGGTGCCTACAATGAGCAGTTCTTC. Translation gives CASSYSSGAYNEQFF.

This clone was seen a few times. V is TRBV4-3 and J is TRBJ2-7; TRBD1 matches 7 bases. This CDR3 is built from 17 residues. Trimming took 0 bases from V and 0 from J; bases not matched to a gene: 8. CDR1 is LGHNA and CDR2 is YSLEER in the germline V gene. CDR3 sequence: CASSQDRAQGSSYEQYF. The CDR3 nucleotides read TGCGCCAGCAGCCAAGATCGAGCACAGGGGAGCTCCTACGAGCAGTACTTC.

This clone was recorded a few times. The chain has TRBV2 and TRBJ2-1; D call uncertain. CDR1 is SNHLY and CDR2 is FYNNEI in the germline V gene. Trimming left V 6 bases short and J 4 bases short, with 19 bases between. The CDR3 contains 16 residues. The CDR3 DNA reads as TGTGCCAGCAGCAAAGACGGGTCTTCTGGGTACAATGAGCAGTTCTTC. Its translation: CASSKDGSSGYNEQFF.

V usage is TRBV6-5 and J usage is TRBJ1-2, with TRBD1 identical over 9 bases. The CDR3 is 13 residues long. The junction had 2 bases not matched to a gene; V was cut back by 5 bases and J by 4 bases. Germline V gene lookup returns CDR1 MNHEY and CDR2 SVGAGI. CDR3 bases: TGTGCCAGCAGTACGGACAGGGGCTATGGCTACACCTTC. Its translation is CASSTDRGYGYTF.

This clone was picked up a small number of times. CDR3 in amino acids: CAWDRSGANVLTF. Written as DNA, the CDR3 is TGTGCCTGGGACAGGTCTGGGGCCAACGTCCTGACTTTC. J is TRBJ2-6 and V is TRBV30; D possibly corresponds to TRBD1 (6 bases). The V and J ends lost 5 bases and 1 base respectively, with 6 bases between them. This CDR3 has 13 amino acids. Germline CDR1 GTSNPN, CDR2 SVGIG (reference sequence).

This rearrangement joins TRBV20-1 to TRBJ2-1; TRBD2 might be the D (5 bases). Germline V lookup: CDR1 DFQATT, CDR2 SNEGSKA (reference sequence). The CDR3 covers 10 residues. The CDR3 here is CSLAGNEQFF. CDR3 nucleotides: TGCAGCCTAGCTGGCAATGAGCAGTTCTTC.

This clone was counted only a few times. This chain connects TRBV9 to TRBJ1-2, with 10 bases aligning to TRBD1. The CDR3 runs 13 residues. Per the germline V gene, CDR1 is SGDLS and CDR2 is YYNGEE. Trimming took 4 bases from V and 6 from J; bases not matched to a gene: 3. DNA for the CDR3: TGTGCCAGCAGCCGTGGACAGGGGGATGGCTACACCTTC. This sequence encodes CASSRGQGDGYTF.